Sequencing of this T cell receptor beta chain was carried out in a study of vaccination effects on CD4 cells after COVID-19. Study-wide background: Antigen-specific CD4+ T cells were first expanded with viral peptide pools by the ViraFEST assay and only then sequenced. It was two doses of either the BNT162b2 or mRNA-1273 vaccine that participants received.

The CDR3 covers 13 residues. The germline gives CDR1 LNHDA, CDR2 SQIVND (reference sequence). Trimming removed 3 bases at V and 3 bases at J, with 6 bases between. There are a few counts of this clone. As yet, its antigen is unknown. Study-wide findings and caveats: The authors studied few convalescent patients and collected no early post-infection timepoints.

Assay: immunoSEQ multiplex PCR; the TCRdb copy retains only in-frame clones and omits some. The table lists about 70,000 clones, roughly three quarters of them singletons. The authors isolated CD4+ T cells after around 11 days of culture. Half of the medium was exchanged for IL-2 medium on both days 3 and 7. The genes are TRBV19 and TRBJ1-5; D unresolved. Sequenced material: CD4+ T cells from PBMCs cultured without peptide, taken before COVID-19 vaccination. The clonotype comes from a human donor who received a COVID-19 vaccine. CDR3 coding DNA: TGTGCCAGTAGTATTCGAGACAATCAGCCCCAGCATTTT. Translation: CASSIRDNQPQHF.